The 30 T cell receptor beta chains listed next were all sequenced from one sample in a study of control samples from healthy donors and cancer patients. The repertoire was sequenced with immunoSEQ multiplex PCR; TCRdb's copy has only in-frame clones and lacks some. The sample carries over 150,000 clones, around 94% recorded once. The source material was PBMCs. These receptor sequences come from a man aged 60 to 75 with colorectal cancer.

This chain uses TRBV9 with TRBJ1-2; D call uncertain. Per the germline V gene, CDR1 is SGDLS and CDR2 is YYNGEE. This CDR3 region has 11 residues. Trimming pared 6 bases from V and 2 bases from J, leaving 5 bases between. CDR3 loop: CASNSNYGYTF. Written as DNA, the CDR3 is TGTGCCAGCAACTCGAACTATGGCTACACCTTC.

The chain is built from TRBV30 and TRBJ1-5; 7 positions agree with TRBD1. Germline values: CDR1 GTSNPN, CDR2 SVGIG (reference sequence). The CDR3 loop spans 14 amino acids. With V trimmed by 2 bases and J by 6 bases, 7 bases remained unmatched. Written as DNA, the CDR3 is TGTGCCTGGAGTCCATACAGGGGCGGTCAGCCCCAGCATTTT. The encoded protein is CAWSPYRGGQPQHF.

This chain uses TRBV27 with TRBJ2-7; tentative D call: TRBD2 (6 bases). Germline CDR1 reads MNHEY; CDR2 reads SMNVEV (reference sequence). With 6 bases removed from V and 3 bases from J, the gap between germline ends came to 15 bases. The CDR3 extends over 14 amino acids. The CDR3 reads CASRRDGRIYEQYF. The CDR3 coding sequence is TGTGCCAGCAGGCGGGACGGTCGGATCTACGAGCAGTACTTC.

In its sample, this clone was seen once. The chain joins TRBV10-1 to TRBJ1-5, with D tentatively TRBD1 (5 bases). Germline loops: CDR1 WNHNN, CDR2 SYGVQD (reference sequence). The CDR3 consists of 13 residues. Trimming cost V 8 bases and J 0 bases, with 8 bases left between them. CDR3 in amino acids: CASDRFSNQPQHF. The CDR3 region has the DNA TGCGCCAGCGACAGATTTAGCAATCAGCCCCAGCATTTT.

This chain connects TRBV18 to TRBJ2-7; the match to TRBD2 covers 7 bases. Trimming took 4 bases from V and 4 from J; bases not matched to a gene: 4. Germline V gene lookup returns CDR1 KGHSH and CDR2 LQKENI. This CDR3 comprises 13 residues. The CDR3 coding sequence is TGTGCCAGCTCACTTGGGGGAGGGTACGAGCAGTACTTC. Translated, it gives CASSLGGGYEQYF.

This clone was seen a handful of times. The rearrangement joins TRBV6-1 to TRBJ1-3; 10 bases match TRBD1. Looked up from germline, CDR1 is MNHNS and CDR2 is SASEGT. Losses at the gene ends were 3 bases for V and 6 bases for J; bases not matched to a gene: 2. This CDR3 comprises 14 residues. The CDR3 region is CASSEGQGINTIYF. DNA for the CDR3: TGTGCCAGCAGTGAGGGACAGGGGATAAACACCATATATTTT.

CDR3 residues: CASSLGIGQSSYEQYF. Here the CDR3 DNA reads TGCGCCAGCAGCTTGGGAATAGGACAGAGCTCCTACGAGCAGTACTTC. V gene TRBV5-1 combines with J gene TRBJ2-7, with D perhaps TRBD1 (6 bases). The CDR3 has 16 residues. Trimming shortened V by 0 bases and J by 0 bases, and 13 bases separated the two germline ends. Germline CDR1 reads SGHRS; CDR2 reads YFSETQ. The complete variable domain, with remaining parts taken from reference TRBV5-1 and TRBJ2-7, reads KAGVTQTPRYLIKTRGQQVTLSCSPISGHRSVSWYQQTPGQGLQFLFEYFSETQRNKGNFPGRFSGRQFSNSRSEMNVSTLELGDSALYLCASSLGIGQSSYEQYFGPGTRLTVT.

J is TRBJ1-2 and V is TRBV5-1, with 10 bases aligning to TRBD1. Germline CDR1 SGHRS, CDR2 YFSETQ. The CDR3 covers 16 residues. With V trimmed by 1 base and J by 8 bases, 11 bases remained unmatched. The DNA for the CDR3 is TGCGCCAGCAGCTTGTTCCGGGACAGGGGCGGGGAAGGCTACACCTTC. Translation: CASSLFRDRGGEGYTF. The full variable domain, completed using reference TRBV5-1 and TRBJ1-2, is KAGVTQTPRYLIKTRGQQVTLSCSPISGHRSVSWYQQTPGQGLQFLFEYFSETQRNKGNFPGRFSGRQFSNSRSEMNVSTLELGDSALYLCASSLFRDRGGEGYTFGSGTRLTVV.

The V gene is TRBV15, the J gene TRBJ2-5; no clear D. CDR1 LNHNV and CDR2 YYDKDF come from the germline V gene (reference sequence). CDR3 length: 15 residues. V dropped 1 base and J dropped 6 bases, with 15 bases sitting between them. The CDR3 loop is CATSRVSGVGQTQYF. The CDR3 coding sequence is TGTGCCACCAGCAGAGTGAGTGGGGTCGGGCAGACCCAGTACTTC.

This clone was recorded once. This chain joins TRBV30 and TRBJ1-6; 9 positions agree with TRBD1. V trimming: 3 bases; J trimming: 9 bases; junction bases outside the gene matches: 3. CDR3 length equals 13 residues. Germline-derived CDR1 and CDR2 are GTSNPN and SVGIG (reference sequence). For the CDR3, the DNA is TGTGCCTGGAGCGGACAGGGGCTTTCACCCCTCCACTTT. It is translated as CAWSGQGLSPLHF.

The chain couples TRBV5-1 to TRBJ2-7; 9 bases agree with TRBD1. Germline V gene sequence: CDR1 SGHRS, CDR2 YFSETQ. Germline trimming cut 4 bases from V and 5 bases from J; bases unmatched to any gene: 10. The CDR3 runs to 15 residues. This chain's CDR3 is CASSENRGRVDEQYF. The CDR3, as DNA: TGCGCCAGCAGCGAAAACAGGGGGCGCGTCGACGAGCAGTACTTC.

The chain has TRBV7-9 and TRBJ1-6, with a possible D match to TRBD1 (5 bases). V was pared by 11 bases and J by 10 bases, with 15 bases between. The CDR3 totals 12 residues. CDR1 and CDR2 (germline): SEHNR, FQNEAQ (reference sequence). CDR3: CAGQGIESPLHF. CDR3 nucleotide sequence: TGTGCCGGACAAGGGATTGAGTCACCCCTCCACTTT.

The chain links TRBV19 to TRBJ2-1; 10 bases map to TRBD1. This CDR3 region has 16 residues. Germline-derived CDR1 and CDR2 are LNHDA and SQIVND (reference sequence). The junction had 8 bases not matched to a gene; V was cut back by 3 bases and J by 6 bases. CDR3 DNA sequence: TGTGCCAGTAGTATTCGGCGGGACAGGGGTTTCAATGAGCAGTTCTTC. Translating it yields CASSIRRDRGFNEQFF. The whole variable domain, filled in from reference TRBV19 and TRBJ2-1, reads DGGITQSPKYLFRKEGQNVTLSCEQNLNHDAMYWYRQDPGQGLRLIYYSQIVNDFQKGDIAEGYSVSREKKESFPLTVTSAQKNPTAFYLCASSIRRDRGFNEQFFGPGTRLTVL.

The V call is TRBV5-1, the J call TRBJ2-1, with D maybe TRBD2 (6 bases). The ends were cut back, 6 bases at V and 0 bases at J, with 13 bases in the middle. Per germline, CDR1 SGHRS and CDR2 YFSETQ. This CDR3 has 15 residues. Here the CDR3 reads CASTPGVSSYNEQFF. For the CDR3, the DNA is TGCGCCAGCACCCCGGGGGTAAGCTCCTACAATGAGCAGTTCTTC. The full variable domain, in which reference TRBV5-1 and TRBJ2-1 provide the parts outside the CDR3, is KAGVTQTPRYLIKTRGQQVTLSCSPISGHRSVSWYQQTPGQGLQFLFEYFSETQRNKGNFPGRFSGRQFSNSRSEMNVSTLELGDSALYLCASTPGVSSYNEQFFGPGTRLTVL.

Note on this clone: Other DNA sequences in the same sample also yield this CDR3. The V gene is TRBV6-5, the J gene TRBJ1-2; 9 bases line up with TRBD1. This CDR3 is 13 amino acids long. V lost 6 bases to trimming and J lost 4 bases; unmatched junction nucleotides: 3. Germline V gene data show CDR1 as MNHEY and CDR2 as SVGAGI. CDR3 sequence (DNA): TGTGCCAGCAGAGGGACAGGGACCTATGGCTACACCTTC. Translation: CASRGTGTYGYTF.

As to this clone: This is likely a read error, given that the CDR3 carries no conserved phenylalanine or tryptophan at its end. Because the CDR3's place on the DNA is in doubt, the DNA is left out and the CDR3 is given as listed by TCRdb. The rearrangement joins TRBV7-2 to TRBJ1-1; TRBD1 is the table's D call and was not checked against the DNA. Inclusive of both ends, the CDR3 amounts to 8 amino acids. Per germline, CDR1 SGHTA and CDR2 FQGNSA. CDR3 loop: CASSLGPI.

The rearrangement uses TRBV5-3 and TRBJ1-1, with D tentatively TRBD1 (6 bases). TRBV5-3 is an ORF, with its function uncertain. The CDR3 totals 14 residues. This chain's CDR3 is CAYAGPRGLPEAFF. CDR3 sequence (DNA): TGTGCTTACGCCGGCCCCAGGGGCCTTCCCGAAGCTTTCTTT.

The chain couples TRBV5-4 to TRBJ2-1, with D maybe TRBD1 (5 bases). V lost 4 bases and J lost 8, with 16 bases in between. The CDR3 has 14 amino acids. Per germline, CDR1 SGHNT and CDR2 YYREEE (reference sequence). This CDR3 is CASSLWGGRDEQFF. As DNA, the CDR3 is TGTGCCAGCAGCCTCTGGGGCGGCAGGGATGAGCAGTTCTTC.

The rearrangement joins TRBV12-3 or TRBV12-4 to TRBJ1-2; no definite D call. Trimming cost V 6 bases and J 8 bases, with 13 bases left between them. This CDR3 spans 12 amino acids. CDR3 sequence reads: CASSTRAGGYTF. The DNA of the CDR3 is TGTGCCAGCAGCACTCGGGCCGGCGGCTACACCTTC.

V and J are TRBV3-1 (or the pseudogene TRBV3-2) and TRBJ2-3; D gene unclear. Germline V gene data show CDR1 as LGHDT and CDR2 as YNNKEL (reference sequence). The CDR3 has 13 residues. The germline V and J ends were trimmed by 4 bases and 1 base, with 6 bases remaining between them. The CDR3 region is CASSLPGTDTQYF. DNA of the CDR3: TGTGCCAGCAGCCTCCCGGGCACAGATACGCAGTATTTT.

This sequence joins TRBV5-1 and TRBJ2-3; D is unresolved. The CDR3 is made up of 13 amino acids. V was trimmed by 4 bases and J by 3 bases, leaving 9 bases between them. Germline lookup yields CDR1 SGHRS and CDR2 YFSETQ. The CDR3 here is CASSIRYTDTQYF. The CDR3 DNA reads TGCGCCAGCAGCATCCGGTATACAGATACGCAGTATTTT.

The chain links TRBV14 to TRBJ1-5; no firm D call. The CDR3 loop spans 12 amino acids. Trimming stripped 3 bases from V and 7 bases from J, with 7 bases between. Germline-derived CDR1 and CDR2 are SGHDN and FVKESK. This CDR3 reads CASSQGFQPQHF. In DNA form, the CDR3 reads TGTGCCAGCAGCCAGGGGTTCCAGCCCCAGCATTTT.

The V gene is TRBV28, the J gene TRBJ2-7; 9 bases are shared with TRBD1. There are 16 residues in the CDR3. Per the germline V gene, CDR1 is MDHEN and CDR2 is SYDVKM. V lost 5 bases, J lost 0 bases, and 8 bases stayed unmatched. CDR3 amino acids: CASSILTGGLSYEQYF. The CDR3 coding sequence is TGTGCCAGCAGTATATTGACAGGGGGACTCTCCTACGAGCAGTACTTC.

This clone has a single count. The V gene is TRBV5-8, the J gene TRBJ1-4; 10 nucleotides agree with TRBD1. Germline lookup yields CDR1 SGHTS and CDR2 YDEGEE. The CDR3 consists of 15 residues. The trim removed 4 bases at V and 7 bases at J, leaving 7 bases unmatched. CDR3 amino acids: CASSRGTGDGEKLFF. The CDR3 DNA follows: TGTGCCAGCAGCCGAGGGACAGGGGACGGTGAAAAACTGTTTTTT.

The V and J genes are TRBV19 and TRBJ1-5; the match to TRBD1 covers 8 bases. Trimming at V came to 7 bases and at J to 1 base, leaving 6 bases not matched to a gene. The CDR3 contains 15 residues. CDR1 is LNHDA and CDR2 is SQIVND in the germline V gene (reference sequence). The CDR3 nucleotides read TGTGCCAGTACCGCGGACAGGGAAAGCAATCAGCCCCAGCATTTT. This codes for CASTADRESNQPQHF.

J is TRBJ2-4 and V is TRBV2; TRBD1 aligns across 9 bases. Germline lookup yields CDR1 SNHLY and CDR2 FYNNEI. Losses at the gene ends were 1 base for V and 8 bases for J; bases not matched to a gene: 6. The CDR3 totals 15 residues. DNA of the CDR3: TGTGCCAGCAGTGAAGGGCCGGGACAGGGTTACATTCAGTACTTC. Protein product: CASSEGPGQGYIQYF.

This rearrangement joins TRBV7-9 to TRBJ2-3; D is unclear. The CDR3 is made up of 14 amino acids. The V end was cut by 5 bases, the J end by 1 base, with 10 bases between. Germline V gene data show CDR1 as SEHNR and CDR2 as FQNEAQ (reference sequence). CDR3 region: CASSPFVGTDTQYF. The CDR3, as DNA: TGTGCCAGCAGCCCTTTTGTTGGCACAGATACGCAGTATTTT.

CDR3 sequence: CASSLANWWGDSPLHF. In nucleotides, the CDR3 is TGTGCCAGCAGCTTGGCCAATTGGTGGGGTGACTCACCCCTCCACTTT. This sequence joins TRBV5-4 and TRBJ1-6, with D unclear. In germline, CDR1 is SGHNT, CDR2 YYREEE (reference sequence). Deletions cut 0 bases from V and 10 bases from J, with 17 bases between. CDR3 length equals 16 residues.

The CDR3 spells CASSLIGVNTEAFF. The CDR3 nucleotides are TGTGCCAGCAGTTTAATAGGGGTGAACACTGAAGCTTTCTTT. The chain recombines TRBV27 with TRBJ1-1; D possibly corresponds to TRBD1 (5 bases). Trimming left V 2 bases short and J 0 bases short, with 7 bases between. Germline CDR1 is MNHEY and CDR2 is SMNVEV (reference sequence). The CDR3 has 14 residues.

Only one count was recorded for this clone. The gene calls are TRBV9 and TRBJ1-6, with a tentative D call TRBD1 (6 bases). The germline V and J ends were trimmed by 4 bases and 7 bases, with 21 bases remaining between them. Germline loops: CDR1 SGDLS, CDR2 YYNGEE. The CDR3 length is 17 residues. The CDR3 loop is CASSSKGGGQKNSPLHF. The CDR3 nucleotides are TGTGCCAGCAGCTCTAAAGGCGGGGGGCAAAAGAATTCACCCCTCCACTTT.